This T cell receptor (beta chain) was captured in a study of cytomegalovirus exposure and HLA in healthy donors. On the study more broadly: A subsequent analysis reported that the 95 to 150 validation repertoires were produced on the same platform that had also been used for the roughly 700 first-cohort repertoires.

This clone appeared a few times. The antigen is not known. Study results and limitations: Investigators reported around 150 TCR beta chains as tied to cytomegalovirus. TCR sequences were mostly rare, though some public TCRs occurred in many donors. The tendency of first-cohort TCR clusters to co-occur in the 110 or so validation repertoires emerged from a later analysis.

The V gene's germline CDR1 is MNHNS and CDR2 SASEGT. The CDR3 runs to 16 residues. Trimming cost V 3 bases and J 8 bases, with 22 bases left between them. Only in-frame clones appear in the TCRdb table, and some are missing; sequencing was by immunoSEQ multiplex PCR. The data hold some 250,000 clones, with roughly 88% observed a single time. The receptor was isolated from a young woman in good health and CMV-seronegative. The sequenced sample consisted of PBMCs. The V and J genes are TRBV6-1 and TRBJ1-2, with a tentative D call TRBD1 (6 bases). CDR3 DNA sequence: TGTGCCAGCAGTGACGAACAGGGTTTTCCAAGGGAGGGCTACACCTTC. Its protein product is CASSDEQGFPREGYTF.